A single sample gave rise to the 21 T cell receptor beta chains below, sequenced in a study of blood T cell repertoires in COVID-19. Here immunoSEQ multiplex PCR was the method, and the copy in TCRdb shows in-frame clones only, minus some. The data show 300,000 to 400,000 clones, approximately 87% seen once. Sample: PBMCs or T cells enriched from blood (not recorded which). The receptors derive from a woman in her thirties with acute COVID-19.

The chain carries TRBV7-3 and TRBJ2-5, with D possibly TRBD1 on 6 matching bases. V was clipped by 4 bases and J by 1 base, with 13 bases between them. Germline CDR1 is SGHTA and CDR2 is FQGTGA. CDR3 size: 15 residues. CDR3 sequence (DNA): TGTGCCAGCAGCTCTCCCGGGACACTCCAAGAGACCCAGTACTTC. Its protein product is CASSSPGTLQETQYF.

The J gene is TRBJ1-5, the V gene TRBV7-9; TRBD1 matches 7 bases. Germline V CDR1 and CDR2: SEHNR, FQNEAQ (reference sequence). The CDR3 runs 14 residues. The J segment lost 4 bases and the V segment lost 2 bases, leaving 2 bases of the junction unmatched. The CDR3 coding sequence is TGTGCCAGCAGCTTACGGACAGGTAATCAGCCCCAGCATTTT. Its protein is CASSLRTGNQPQHF.

The chain is built from TRBV10-3 and TRBJ2-7; D not certain. V was clipped by 3 bases and J by 4 bases, with 16 bases between them. Germline V lookup: CDR1 ENHRY, CDR2 SYGVKD. The CDR3 totals 15 residues. The CDR3 DNA is TGTGCCATCAGTGATTATCAGGCAAATAGGTACGAGCAGTACTTC. Its protein product is CAISDYQANRYEQYF.

The CDR3 DNA reads TGTGCCAGCAGCCAAGAGAGGCAGATGACCTACAATGAGCAGTTCTTC. Translating it yields CASSQERQMTYNEQFF. V and J are TRBV14 and TRBJ2-1; the D is unclear. Germline loops: CDR1 SGHDN, CDR2 FVKESK. The CDR3 is 16 amino acids. Between the trimmed V and J ends, which lost 0 bases and 2 bases, there was a span of 11 bases.

The chain joins TRBV6-2 or TRBV6-3 to TRBJ2-1, with D possibly matching TRBD2 (7 bases). This CDR3 is built from 17 residues. Germline loops: CDR1 MNHEY, CDR2 SVGEGT. With 0 bases removed from V and 3 bases from J, the gap between germline ends came to 15 bases. The CDR3 spells CASSYSTQGGDYNEQFF. As DNA, the CDR3 is TGTGCCAGCAGTTACTCGACACAAGGGGGGGACTACAATGAGCAGTTCTTC.

The J gene is TRBJ1-2, the V gene TRBV5-6, with 12 bases lining up with TRBD1. The CDR3 length is 18 residues. Trimming removed 4 bases from V and 5 bases from J; junction bases left unmatched: 15. Looked up from germline, CDR1 is SGHDT and CDR2 is YYEEEE. For the CDR3, the DNA is TGTGCCAGCAGCGGGACCCGGGACAGGGGGCTCGGAGGTTATGGCTACACCTTC. As protein: CASSGTRDRGLGGYGYTF.

V and J are TRBV7-2 and TRBJ2-7; 10 bases are shared with TRBD1. The germline gives CDR1 SGHTA, CDR2 FQGNSA. The trim removed 5 bases at V and 2 bases at J, leaving 9 bases unmatched. The CDR3 length is 16 residues. The CDR3 reads CASSLSAGTGAYEQYF. DNA of the CDR3: TGTGCCAGCAGCCTCTCGGCCGGGACAGGGGCCTACGAGCAGTACTTC.

V usage is TRBV24-1 and J usage is TRBJ2-2; 11 nucleotides match TRBD2. The germline V gene encodes CDR1 KGHDR and CDR2 SFDVKD. V trimming: 6 bases; J trimming: 4 bases; junction bases outside the gene matches: 3. This CDR3 region has 15 residues. The chain's CDR3 is CATSPSGGITGELFF. Written as DNA, the CDR3 is TGTGCCACCAGTCCTAGCGGGGGGATCACCGGGGAGCTGTTTTTT.

The rearrangement links TRBV7-2 to TRBJ2-3; 10 nucleotides match TRBD1. This CDR3 comprises 15 residues. CDR1 is SGHTA, CDR2 FQGNSA, per germline. With V trimmed by 5 bases and J by 4 bases, 6 bases remained unmatched. The CDR3 reads CASSAGQGRPDTQYF. CDR3 DNA: TGTGCCAGCAGCGCGGGACAGGGGAGGCCAGATACGCAGTATTTT.

This chain connects TRBV5-6 to TRBJ2-7; D might be TRBD1 (5 bases). The CDR3 has 16 amino acids. Trimming took off 0 bases at V and 6 bases at J, with 19 bases between the two ends. CDR1 and CDR2 from the germline V gene are SGHDT and YYEEEE. The CDR3 spells CASSLGVGLPPLEQYF. The CDR3 DNA is TGTGCCAGCAGCTTGGGGGTGGGGCTCCCCCCTCTCGAGCAGTACTTC.

This chain links TRBV23-1 with TRBJ2-7; a possible D gene is TRBD2 (6 bases). TRBV23-1 is designated an ORF whose function remains uncertain. The V end was cut by 8 bases, the J end by 2 bases, with 16 bases between. The CDR3 sequence is 14 residues long. The CDR3 DNA sequence: TGCGCCAGCGGCACCTCGGAGGGCCCCTACGAGCAGTACTTC. Amino acid sequence: CASGTSEGPYEQYF.

This chain joins TRBV18 and TRBJ2-7; D is unclear. The CDR3 runs to 13 residues. V was pared by 6 bases and J by 4 bases, with 13 bases between. Looked up from germline, CDR1 is KGHSH and CDR2 is LQKENI. The CDR3: CASSSPLTYEQYF. The CDR3 region has the DNA TGTGCCAGCTCCTCGCCCCTAACTTACGAGCAGTACTTC.

The chain has TRBV7-8 and TRBJ1-2; maybe TRBD1 (5 bases). Germline V gene sequence: CDR1 SGHVS, CDR2 FQNEAQ. The CDR3 has 12 residues. V shed 5 bases and J shed 4 bases, with 8 bases lying between them. CDR3 sequence (DNA): TGTGCCAGCAGCCTCGACAGCTATGGCTACACCTTC. It is translated as CASSLDSYGYTF.

The chain links TRBV10-2 to TRBJ2-5; TRBD2 is a possible D gene (5 bases). The CDR3 runs to 13 residues. Trimming pared 2 bases from V and 7 bases from J, leaving 11 bases between. Germline V lookup: CDR1 WSHSY, CDR2 SAAADI. The CDR3 DNA reads as TGCGCCAGCAGTGAGGTCGGGGAAGGGACCCAGTACTTC. Its protein product is CASSEVGEGTQYF.

The rearrangement joins TRBV24-1 to TRBJ2-3; D is possibly TRBD1 (6 bases). Germline V CDR1 and CDR2: KGHDR, SFDVKD. V lost 5 bases, J lost 4 bases, and 6 bases lay in between. The CDR3 sequence is 12 residues long. This CDR3 is CATSGTADTQYF. The CDR3 coding sequence is TGTGCCACCAGTGGGACAGCAGATACGCAGTATTTT.

The rearrangement links TRBV2 to TRBJ2-2; 9 nucleotides align to TRBD1. V was pared by 2 bases and J by 3 bases, with 13 bases of the junction left unmatched. The CDR3 is 19 residues long. Germline V gene data show CDR1 as SNHLY and CDR2 as FYNNEI. DNA of the CDR3: TGTGCCAGCAGTGAATCGGGATCCGGGACAGGGTGGGACACCGGGGAGCTGTTTTTT. Translation: CASSESGSGTGWDTGELFF.

CDR3 region: CASSLGTGGLGAFF. DNA of the CDR3: TGTGCCAGCAGCTTAGGGACAGGGGGCTTAGGAGCTTTCTTT. This chain uses TRBV7-9 with TRBJ1-1; 11 bases are shared with TRBD1. The ends lost 1 base at V and 10 bases at J; junction bases unmatched: 5. Germline lookup yields CDR1 SEHNR and CDR2 FQNEAQ (reference sequence). The CDR3 spans 14 residues.

The V gene is TRBV5-5, the J gene TRBJ1-2; the D gene is possibly TRBD1 (6 bases). The germline gives CDR1 SGHKS, CDR2 YYEKEE (reference sequence). The CDR3 length is 13 residues. Trimming took 4 bases from V and 4 from J, leaving 11 bases between them. CDR3 sequence reads: CASSVDRFYGYTF. The DNA of the CDR3 is TGTGCCAGCAGCGTTGACAGGTTCTATGGCTACACCTTC.

The chain carries TRBV29-1 and TRBJ1-4; 11 nucleotides agree with TRBD1. Germline V gene lookup returns CDR1 SQVTM and CDR2 ANQGSEA. This CDR3 has 13 amino acids. The J segment lost 6 bases and the V segment lost 4 bases, leaving 1 base of the junction unmatched. The CDR3 region has the DNA TGCAGCGTTGCGGACAGGGGGCATGAAAAACTGTTTTTT. It yields the protein CSVADRGHEKLFF. Looking up the rest from reference TRBV29-1 and TRBJ1-4 gives the full variable domain: SAVISQKPSRDICQRGTSLTIQCQVDSQVTMMFWYRQQPGQSLTLIATANQGSEATYESGFVIDKFPISRPNLTFSTLTVSNMSPEDSSIYLCSVADRGHEKLFFGSGTQLSVL.

The V call is TRBV7-3, the J call TRBJ2-1; D is undetermined. CDR3 size: 15 residues. Germline-derived CDR1 and CDR2 are SGHTA and FQGTGA. The V gene lost 2 bases and the J gene lost 0 bases, with 8 bases spanning the gap. CDR3 loop: CASSLFLPSYNEQFF. As DNA, the CDR3 is TGTGCCAGCAGCTTATTCCTTCCCTCCTACAATGAGCAGTTCTTC.

The chain carries TRBV2 and TRBJ2-2, with D perhaps TRBD2 (6 bases). Germline CDR1 reads SNHLY; CDR2 reads FYNNEI. There are 15 residues in the CDR3. Trimming left V 1 base short and J 9 bases short, with 15 bases between. The CDR3 protein is CASSEEAGVSRELFF. The DNA for the CDR3 is TGTGCCAGCAGTGAAGAAGCGGGCGTGTCCCGGGAGCTGTTTTTT. Variable domain in full (rest from reference TRBV2 and TRBJ2-2): EPEVTQTPSHQVTQMGQEVILRCVPISNHLYFYWYRQILGQKVEFLVSFYNNEISEKSEIFDDQFSVERPDGSNFTLKIRSTKLEDSAMYFCASSEEAGVSRELFFGEGSRLTVL.